The entry that follows covers one T cell receptor (beta chain) sequence. CDR1 and CDR2 from the germline V gene are MGHRA and YSYEKL. This CDR3 region has 18 residues. The J segment lost 2 bases and the V segment lost 0 bases, leaving 10 bases of the junction unmatched. The entry originates in a study of shared T cell receptors in the human thymus. Here immunoSEQ multiplex PCR was the method, and the copy in TCRdb shows in-frame clones only, minus some. Of hundreds of thousands of clones in the sample, roughly 74% are singletons; the top ten hold more than 0.01%. These same data were also listed under a study on human thymus T cells.

The sequence derives from a boy under two years old with a congenital heart defect. The V and J genes are TRBV4-1 and TRBJ2-5; 9 nucleotides match TRBD2. The sequencing sample was made of thymocytes. The CDR3 is CASSQDPTSGPPQETQYF. The CDR3 coding sequence is TGCGCCAGCAGCCAAGACCCGACTAGCGGTCCTCCACAAGAGACCCAGTACTTC.